This T cell receptor beta chain is from a study of blood T cell repertoires in COVID-19. At the level of the study: COVID-19 samples collected from the United States, Italy and Spain covered acute and convalescent phases. From T cells, B-cell-depleted T cells, or PBMCs came the material, which was cDNA or gDNA.

How the authors handled the data: Amplified reference gene primers provided the basis for estimating nucleated cell counts. Clones were read by immunoSEQ multiplex PCR, and TCRdb kept only the in-frame ones, dropping some. The V and J calls and the clone size are those of that table, but D and trimming were determined from the DNA. The table lists 100,000 to 150,000 clones, 81% of them singletons. J was trimmed by 2 bases and V by 4 bases; bases with no gene match: 5. The CDR3 has 15 residues. Germline CDR1 MDHEN, CDR2 SYDVKM. Material: peripheral blood. The sequence was collected from a man between 25 and 39 years old with COVID-19, enrolled during active disease. This chain links TRBV28 with TRBJ2-3; 8 bases are a match to TRBD1. CDR3 sequence: CASSSGTGHTDTQYF. In DNA, the CDR3 is TGTGCCAGCAGTTCCGGGACAGGACACACAGATACGCAGTATTTT.